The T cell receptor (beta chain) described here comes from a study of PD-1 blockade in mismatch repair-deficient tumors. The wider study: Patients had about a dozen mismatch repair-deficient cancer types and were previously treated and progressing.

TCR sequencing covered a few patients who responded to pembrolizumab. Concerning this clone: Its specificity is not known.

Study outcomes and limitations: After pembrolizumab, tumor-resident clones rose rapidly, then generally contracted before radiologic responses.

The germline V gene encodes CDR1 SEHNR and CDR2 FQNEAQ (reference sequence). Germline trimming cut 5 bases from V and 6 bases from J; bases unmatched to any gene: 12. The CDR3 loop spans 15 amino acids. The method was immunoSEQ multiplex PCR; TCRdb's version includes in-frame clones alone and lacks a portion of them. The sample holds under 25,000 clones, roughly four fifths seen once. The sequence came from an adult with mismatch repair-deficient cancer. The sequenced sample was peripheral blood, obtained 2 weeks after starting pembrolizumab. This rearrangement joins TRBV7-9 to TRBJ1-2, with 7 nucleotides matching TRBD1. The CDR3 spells CASSQAPDRTDGYTF. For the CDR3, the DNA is TGTGCCAGCAGCCAAGCCCCGGACAGGACGGATGGCTACACCTTC.